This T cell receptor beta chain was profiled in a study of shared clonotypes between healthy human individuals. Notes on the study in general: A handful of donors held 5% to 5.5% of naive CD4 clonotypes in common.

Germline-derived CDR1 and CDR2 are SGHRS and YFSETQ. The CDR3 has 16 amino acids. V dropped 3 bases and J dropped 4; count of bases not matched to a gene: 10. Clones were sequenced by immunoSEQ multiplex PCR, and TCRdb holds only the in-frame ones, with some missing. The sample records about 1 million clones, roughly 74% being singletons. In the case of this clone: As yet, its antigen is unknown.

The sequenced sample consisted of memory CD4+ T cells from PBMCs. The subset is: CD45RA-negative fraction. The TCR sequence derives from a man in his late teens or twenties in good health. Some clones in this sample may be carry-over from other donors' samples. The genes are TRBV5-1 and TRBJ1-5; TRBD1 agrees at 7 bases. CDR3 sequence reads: CASSWGPTGPNQPQHF. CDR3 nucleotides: TGCGCCAGCAGCTGGGGGCCGACAGGGCCAAATCAGCCCCAGCATTTT.